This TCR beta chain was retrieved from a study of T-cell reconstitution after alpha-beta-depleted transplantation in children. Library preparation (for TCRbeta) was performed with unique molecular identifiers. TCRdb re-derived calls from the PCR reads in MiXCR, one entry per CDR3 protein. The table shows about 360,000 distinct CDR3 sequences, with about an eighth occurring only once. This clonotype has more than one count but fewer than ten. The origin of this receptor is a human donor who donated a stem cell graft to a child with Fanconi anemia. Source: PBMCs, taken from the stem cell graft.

Here the CDR3 reads CASSSHQGVIGNTIYF. CDR3 nucleotides: TGTGCCAGCAGTTCCCATCAGGGGGTAATCGGAAACACCATATATTTT. V gene TRBV12-3 or TRBV12-4 combines with J gene TRBJ1-3; TRBD1 matches at 7 bases. The CDR3 contains 16 residues. V shed 4 bases, J shed 4 bases, and the junction held 10 bases outside the gene matches.